The TCR beta chain described here comes from a study of long-term antiretroviral therapy in people with HIV. Overall study results and limits: Specimen acquisition occurred between the mid-2000s and the late 2010s, potentially under older ART regimens. Before ART, certain clones expanded, and these dominated the repertoire at all time points.

A remark on this clone: Antigen specificity is unknown.

Germline CDR1 and CDR2: SGHAT and FQNNGV. The CDR3 runs 16 residues. V lost 4 bases to trimming and J lost 5 bases, with 20 bases between them. Sequencing used immunoSEQ v3.0 at survey level. The repertoire was sequenced with immunoSEQ multiplex PCR; TCRdb's copy has only in-frame clones and lacks some. Here the sample spans over 15,000 clones, roughly nine tenths being singletons. The receptor was isolated from a man in his fifties or sixties with HIV. This chain uses TRBV11-2 with TRBJ1-2; D unclear. The material was unsorted PBMCs, obtained 0.3 years after starting antiretroviral therapy. The CDR3 DNA is TGTGCCAGCAGCTGGTCAGACTCACCGGAGGGATATGGCTACACCTTC. It specifies CASSWSDSPEGYGYTF.